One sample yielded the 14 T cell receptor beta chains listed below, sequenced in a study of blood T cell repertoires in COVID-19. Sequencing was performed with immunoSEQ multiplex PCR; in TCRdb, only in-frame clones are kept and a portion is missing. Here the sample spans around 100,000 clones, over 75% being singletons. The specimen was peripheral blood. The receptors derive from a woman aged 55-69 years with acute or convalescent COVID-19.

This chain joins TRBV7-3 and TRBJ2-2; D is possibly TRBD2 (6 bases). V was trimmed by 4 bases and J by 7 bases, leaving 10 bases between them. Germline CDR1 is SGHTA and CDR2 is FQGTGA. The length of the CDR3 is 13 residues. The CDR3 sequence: CASSSGGYGELFF. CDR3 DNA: TGTGCCAGCAGCTCCGGGGGTTACGGGGAGCTGTTTTTT.

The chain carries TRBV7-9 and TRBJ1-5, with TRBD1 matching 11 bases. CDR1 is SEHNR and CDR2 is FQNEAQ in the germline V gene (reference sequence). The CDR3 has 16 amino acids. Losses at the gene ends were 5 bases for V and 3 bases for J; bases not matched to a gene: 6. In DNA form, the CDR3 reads TGTGCCAGCAGCCTCGGGACAGGGGGGGACAATCAGCCCCAGCATTTT. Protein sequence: CASSLGTGGDNQPQHF. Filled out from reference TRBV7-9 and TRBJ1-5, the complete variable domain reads DTGVSQNPRHKITKRGQNVTFRCDPISEHNRLYWYRQTLGQGPEFLTYFQNEAQLEKSRLLSDRFSAERPKGSFSTLEIQRTEQGDSAMYLCASSLGTGGDNQPQHFGDGTRLSIL.

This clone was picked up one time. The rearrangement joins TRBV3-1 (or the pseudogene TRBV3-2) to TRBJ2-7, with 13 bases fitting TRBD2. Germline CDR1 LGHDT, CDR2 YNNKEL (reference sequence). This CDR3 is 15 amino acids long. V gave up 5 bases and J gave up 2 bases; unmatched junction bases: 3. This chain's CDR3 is CASSTSGRVAYEQYF. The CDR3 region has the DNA TGTGCCAGCAGCACTAGCGGGAGGGTAGCCTACGAGCAGTACTTC.

The CDR3 nucleotides are TGCGCCAGCAGCCCTGGACTAGCGGAGCCTGTAGCCAAAAACATTCAGTACTTC. It encodes CASSPGLAEPVAKNIQYF. This sequence joins TRBV4-1 and TRBJ2-4; 10 positions match TRBD2. This CDR3 region has 18 residues. Trimming took 4 bases from V and 0 from J; bases not matched to a gene: 9. Germline values: CDR1 MGHRA, CDR2 YSYEKL.

The CDR3 nucleotides read TGTGCCAGCAGTGACAGGGAAACGGCTTACGAGCAGTACTTC. This translates into CASSDRETAYEQYF. V and J are TRBV6-1 and TRBJ2-7; possibly TRBD1 for D (5 bases). V lost 3 bases to trimming and J lost 4 bases, with 13 bases between them. Germline lookup yields CDR1 MNHNS and CDR2 SASEGT. This CDR3 is built from 14 residues.

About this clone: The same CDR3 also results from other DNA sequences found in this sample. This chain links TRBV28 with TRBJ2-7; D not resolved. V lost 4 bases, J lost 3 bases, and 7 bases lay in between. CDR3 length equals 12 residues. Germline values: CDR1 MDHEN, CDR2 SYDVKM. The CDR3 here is CASSSRGYEQYF. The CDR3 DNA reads TGTGCCAGCAGTTCTCGAGGCTACGAGCAGTACTTC.

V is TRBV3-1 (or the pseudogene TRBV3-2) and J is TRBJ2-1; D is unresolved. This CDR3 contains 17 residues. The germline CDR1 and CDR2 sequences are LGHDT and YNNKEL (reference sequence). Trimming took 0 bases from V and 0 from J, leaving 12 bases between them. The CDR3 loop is CASSQDPAAGSYNEQFF. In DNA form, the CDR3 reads TGTGCCAGCAGCCAAGATCCGGCGGCCGGCTCCTACAATGAGCAGTTCTTC.

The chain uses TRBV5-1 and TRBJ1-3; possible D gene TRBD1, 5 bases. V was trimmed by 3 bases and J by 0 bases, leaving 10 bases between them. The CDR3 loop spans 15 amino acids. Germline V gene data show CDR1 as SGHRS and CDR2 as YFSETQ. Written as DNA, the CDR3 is TGCGCCAGCAGCTGGGGCAGGAGCTCTGGAAACACCATATATTTT. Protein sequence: CASSWGRSSGNTIYF.

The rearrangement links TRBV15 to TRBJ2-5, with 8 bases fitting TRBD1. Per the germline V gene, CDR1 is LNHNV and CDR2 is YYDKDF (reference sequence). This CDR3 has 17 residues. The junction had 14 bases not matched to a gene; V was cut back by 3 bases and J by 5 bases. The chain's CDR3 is CATSRGVRQGRRETQYF. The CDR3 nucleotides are TGTGCCACCAGCAGGGGGGTGAGACAGGGGAGAAGGGAGACCCAGTACTTC.

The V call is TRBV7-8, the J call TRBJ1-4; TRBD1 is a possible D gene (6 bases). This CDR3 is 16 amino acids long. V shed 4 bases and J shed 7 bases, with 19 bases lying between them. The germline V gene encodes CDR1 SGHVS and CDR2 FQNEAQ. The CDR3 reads CASSSVRGQGLEKLFF. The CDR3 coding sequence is TGTGCCAGCAGCTCCGTCAGGGGACAAGGACTTGAAAAACTGTTTTTT.

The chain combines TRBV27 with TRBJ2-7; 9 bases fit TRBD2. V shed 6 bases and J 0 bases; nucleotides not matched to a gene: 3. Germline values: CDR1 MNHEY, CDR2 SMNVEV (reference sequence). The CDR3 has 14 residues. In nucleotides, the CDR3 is TGTGCCAGCAGCCGTAGCGGGAGCTCCTACGAGCAGTACTTC. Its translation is CASSRSGSSYEQYF.

This chain's CDR3 is CASSGANTEAFF. The CDR3 nucleotides are TGTGCCAGCAGTGGAGCGAACACTGAAGCTTTCTTT. The V gene is TRBV25-1, the J gene TRBJ1-1; D call uncertain. This CDR3 region has 12 residues. V lost 4 bases to trimming and J lost 1 base, with 4 bases between them. Germline CDR1 reads MGHDK; CDR2 reads SYGVNS.

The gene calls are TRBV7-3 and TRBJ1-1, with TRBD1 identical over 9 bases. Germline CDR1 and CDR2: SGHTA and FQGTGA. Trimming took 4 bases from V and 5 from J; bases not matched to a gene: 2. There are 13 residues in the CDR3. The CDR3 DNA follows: TGTGCCAGCAGCTGGGACAGGGAGACTGAAGCTTTCTTT. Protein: CASSWDRETEAFF.

The CDR3 loop reads CASSLGLASYNEQFF. In nucleotides, the CDR3 is TGTGCCAGCAGCCTCGGGCTAGCAAGCTACAATGAGCAGTTCTTC. V and J are TRBV5-4 and TRBJ2-1; D is possibly TRBD2 (5 bases). The CDR3 spans 15 residues. Germline loops: CDR1 SGHNT, CDR2 YYREEE (reference sequence). Deletions cut 4 bases from V and 3 bases from J, with 14 bases between.